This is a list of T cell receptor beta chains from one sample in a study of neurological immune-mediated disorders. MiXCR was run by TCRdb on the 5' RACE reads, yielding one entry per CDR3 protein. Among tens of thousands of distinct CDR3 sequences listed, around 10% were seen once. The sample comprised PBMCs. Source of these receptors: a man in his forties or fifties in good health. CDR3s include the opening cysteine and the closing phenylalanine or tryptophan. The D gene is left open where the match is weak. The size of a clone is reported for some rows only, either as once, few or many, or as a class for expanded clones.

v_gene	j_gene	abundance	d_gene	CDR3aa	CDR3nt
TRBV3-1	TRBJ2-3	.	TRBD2	CASSQGFSETSGRASPDTQYF	TGTGCCAGCAGCCAAGGATTTTCCGAGACTAGCGGGAGGGCCAGCCCAGATACGCAGTATTTT
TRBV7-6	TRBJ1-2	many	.	CASSPALGEAGYGYTF	TGTGCCAGCAGCCCCGCCCTGGGAGAGGCAGGCTATGGCTACACCTTC
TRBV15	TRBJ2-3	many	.	CATSRPPSGPPLDTQYF	TGTGCCACCAGCAGACCACCCTCGGGACCTCCCTTGGATACGCAGTATTTT
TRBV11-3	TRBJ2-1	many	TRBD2	CASSSLTSGGQLNNEQFF	TGTGCCAGCAGCTCCCTGACTAGCGGGGGGCAGTTGAACAATGAGCAGTTCTTC
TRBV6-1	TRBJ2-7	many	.	CASSSDSSSYEQYF	TGTGCCAGCAGTAGCGACTCTAGCTCCTACGAGCAGTACTTC
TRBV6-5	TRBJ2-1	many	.	CASSLLGPTSEQFF	TGTGCCAGCAGTTTACTAGGGCCCACAAGTGAGCAGTTCTTC
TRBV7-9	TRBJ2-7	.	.	CASSLPIEWIQYF	TGTGCCAGCAGCTTGCCCATAGAGTGGATCCAGTACTTC
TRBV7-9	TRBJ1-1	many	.	CASSLVWTAEGDTEAFF	TGTGCCAGCAGCTTAGTTTGGACAGCTGAGGGAGACACTGAAGCTTTCTTT
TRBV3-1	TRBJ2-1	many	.	CASSQAAPEQFF	TGTGCCAGCAGCCAGGCCGCGCCCGAGCAGTTCTTC
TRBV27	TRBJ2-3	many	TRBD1	CASSSEGTVGDTQYF	TGTGCCAGCAGCAGCGAGGGGACAGTAGGAGATACGCAGTATTTT
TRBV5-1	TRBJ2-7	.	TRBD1	CASSRSPGTGGEQYF	TGCGCCAGCAGCCGCTCGCCGGGGACAGGGGGCGAGCAGTACTTC
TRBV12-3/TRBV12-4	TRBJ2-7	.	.	CASSLAVYEQYF	TGTGCCAGCAGTTTGGCAGTCTACGAGCAGTACTTC
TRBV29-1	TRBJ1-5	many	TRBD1	CSVQGSTGTGNINQPQHF	TGCAGCGTACAGGGGTCAACCGGGACAGGGAATATCAATCAGCCCCAGCATTTT
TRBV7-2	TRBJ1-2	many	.	CASSVRQNYGYTF	TGTGCCAGCAGCGTCCGACAAAACTATGGCTACACCTTC
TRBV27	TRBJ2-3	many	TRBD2	CASRLAGGVADTQYF	TGTGCCAGCAGGTTAGCGGGAGGTGTAGCAGATACGCAGTATTTT
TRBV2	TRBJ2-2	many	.	CASSEQGWNTGELFF	TGTGCCAGCAGTGAACAGGGGTGGAACACCGGGGAGCTGTTTTTT
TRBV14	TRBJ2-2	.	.	CASSRRGHGELFF	TGTGCCAGCAGTCGCCGGGGGCACGGGGAGCTGTTTTTT
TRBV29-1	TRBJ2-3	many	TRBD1	CSVRQGRGPRTDTQYF	TGCAGCGTCAGACAGGGAAGGGGCCCGCGCACAGATACGCAGTATTTT
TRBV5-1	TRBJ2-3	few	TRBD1	CASSKQGTDTQYF	TGCGCCAGCAGCAAACAGGGGACAGATACGCAGTATTTT
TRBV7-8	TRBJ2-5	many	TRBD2	CASSLNIAGGVETQYF	TGTGCCAGCAGCTTAAATATAGCGGGGGGCGTAGAGACCCAGTACTTC
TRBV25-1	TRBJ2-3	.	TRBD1	CASSDSLTGSRLYDTQYF	TGTGCCAGCAGTGACAGCTTGACAGGGTCCCGGTTGTACGATACGCAGTATTTT
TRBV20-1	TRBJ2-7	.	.	CSTRDIRVGAYEQYF	TGCAGTACTAGAGATATACGGGTTGGCGCCTACGAGCAGTACTTC
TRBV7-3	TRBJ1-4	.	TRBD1	CASSSDRVATNEKLFF	TGTGCCAGCAGCTCGGACAGGGTCGCAACTAATGAAAAACTGTTTTTT
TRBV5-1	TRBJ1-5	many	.	CASSSGQYSNQPQHF	TGCGCCAGCAGCTCCGGACAGTATAGCAATCAGCCCCAGCATTTT
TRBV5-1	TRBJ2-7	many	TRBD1	CASSPGDRISYEQYF	TGCGCCAGCAGCCCTGGGGACAGAATTTCATACGAGCAGTACTTC
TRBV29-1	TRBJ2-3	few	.	CSAGGHSTDTQYF	TGCAGCGCCGGGGGACACAGCACAGATACGCAGTATTTT
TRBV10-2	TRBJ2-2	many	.	CASRDSGELFF	TGCGCCAGCAGGGACTCCGGGGAGCTGTTTTTT
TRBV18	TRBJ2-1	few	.	CASSPRGQGNEQFF	TGTGCCAGCTCACCACGAGGTCAGGGGAATGAGCAGTTCTTC
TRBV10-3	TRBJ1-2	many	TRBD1	CAISDPDRGLSGGYTF	TGTGCCATCAGTGACCCGGACAGGGGGCTAAGTGGCGGCTACACCTTC
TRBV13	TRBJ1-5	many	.	CASSFTVGGPQHF	TGTGCCAGCAGCTTCACGGTAGGGGGGCCCCAGCATTTT
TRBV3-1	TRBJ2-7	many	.	CASSQSGGTYEQYF	TGTGCCAGCAGCCAATCCGGCGGGACCTACGAGCAGTACTTC
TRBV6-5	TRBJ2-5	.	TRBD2	CASSRGTSGRGEPQYF	TGTGCCAGCAGCCGTGGGACTAGCGGGAGGGGGGAGCCCCAGTACTTC
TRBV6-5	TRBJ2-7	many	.	CASSYSGSYEQYF	TGTGCCAGCAGTTACAGTGGTTCCTACGAGCAGTACTTC
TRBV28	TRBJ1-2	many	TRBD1	CASSPPGTGALWGYTF	TGTGCCAGCAGTCCGCCTGGGACAGGGGCTCTTTGGGGCTACACCTTC
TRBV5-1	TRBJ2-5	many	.	CASSHGRGQGETQYF	TGCGCCAGCAGTCATGGCAGGGGACAAGGAGAGACCCAGTACTTC
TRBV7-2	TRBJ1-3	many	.	CASSQSGVLGGNTIYF	TGTGCCAGCAGCCAAAGTGGGGTTTTGGGAGGAAACACCATATATTTT
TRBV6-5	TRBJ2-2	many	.	CASSLLDTGELFF	TGTGCCAGCAGTCTGTTAGACACCGGGGAGCTGTTTTTT
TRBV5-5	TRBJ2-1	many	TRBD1	CASSLGQGASNEQFF	TGTGCCAGCAGCTTGGGACAGGGGGCCTCCAATGAGCAGTTCTTC
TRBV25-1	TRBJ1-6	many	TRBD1	CASSDIQGINSPLHF	TGTGCCAGCAGTGACATACAGGGGATCAATTCACCCCTCCACTTT
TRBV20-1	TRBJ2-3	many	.	CSARDFRELTDTQYF	TGCAGTGCTAGAGATTTTCGCGAGCTCACAGATACGCAGTATTTT
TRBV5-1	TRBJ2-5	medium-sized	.	CASSPRQAPRETQYF	TGCGCCAGCAGCCCGAGACAGGCACCCAGGGAGACCCAGTACTTC
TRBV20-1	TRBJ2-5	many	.	CSAWGPGETQYF	TGCAGTGCTTGGGGGCCGGGAGAGACCCAGTACTTC
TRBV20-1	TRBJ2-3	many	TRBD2	CSARDASGGSTDTQYF	TGCAGTGCTAGAGATGCTAGCGGGGGAAGCACAGATACGCAGTATTTT
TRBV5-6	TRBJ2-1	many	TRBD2	CASSSRQANSGGQFF	TGTGCCAGCAGCTCAAGGCAGGCCAACTCGGGGGGGCAGTTCTTC
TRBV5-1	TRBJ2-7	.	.	CASSPDGDTYEQYF	TGCGCCAGCAGCCCGGATGGGGATACCTACGAGCAGTACTTC